This T cell receptor (beta chain) was recorded in a study of T cells in lung cancer brain metastases. Only in-frame clones appear in the TCRdb table, and some are missing; sequencing was by immunoSEQ multiplex PCR. The sample consists of approximately 5,500 clones, 84% of them appearing once. CDR1 is SGHTA, CDR2 FQGTGA, per germline. CDR3 length: 15 residues. V was trimmed by 0 bases and J by 5 bases, leaving 12 bases between them. The TCR comes from a man in his forties or fifties with non-small cell lung cancer that had spread to the brain. The sample taken for sequencing was tumor tissue from a brain metastasis. This chain joins TRBV7-3 and TRBJ2-3, with D maybe TRBD2 (6 bases). The CDR3 sequence: CASSLTGLFGDTQYF. In nucleotides, the CDR3 is TGTGCCAGCAGCTTAACCGGACTATTTGGAGATACGCAGTATTTT. Full variable domain (outside the CDR3, taken from reference TRBV7-3 and TRBJ2-3): GAGVSQTPSNKVTEKGKYVELRCDPISGHTALYWYRQSLGQGPEFLIYFQGTGAADDSGLPNDRFFAVRPEGSVSTLKIQRTERGDSAVYLCASSLTGLFGDTQYFGPGTRLTVL.